The next 21 T cell receptor beta chains were all read from a single sample in a study of T cell repertoires in ileal Crohn's disease. TCRdb keeps only in-frame clones here, not all; method: immunoSEQ multiplex PCR. Among around 17,000 clones listed, 80% to 90% were seen once. What was sequenced was ileal tissue. The source of these receptors is an adult with Crohn's disease.

V and J are TRBV20-1 and TRBJ2-1; D possibly corresponds to TRBD2 (5 bases). Between the trimmed V and J ends, which lost 6 bases and 9 bases, there was a span of 12 bases. The CDR3 consists of 11 residues. Germline V lookup: CDR1 DFQATT, CDR2 SNEGSKA (reference sequence). DNA for the CDR3: TGCAGTGCGAAAGACTATTCTGAGCAGTTCTTC. Its protein is CSAKDYSEQFF.

The V gene is TRBV19, the J gene TRBJ2-2; D uncertain. There are 15 residues in the CDR3. The V and J ends lost 2 bases and 3 bases respectively, with 10 bases between them. The germline CDR1 and CDR2 sequences are LNHDA and SQIVND (reference sequence). The CDR3 here is CASSITEQDTGELFF. CDR3 nucleotides: TGTGCCAGTAGTATAACCGAGCAAGACACCGGGGAGCTGTTTTTT.

The table lists this clone with a few counts. The rearrangement links TRBV7-8 to TRBJ1-2; TRBD1 aligns across 8 bases. Germline V lookup: CDR1 SGHVS, CDR2 FQNEAQ. V lost 4 bases, J lost 8 bases, and 9 bases stayed unmatched. This CDR3 is 14 amino acids long. CDR3 nucleotides: TGTGCCAGCAGCTCACAGGGGGGGAACGGAGGCTACACCTTC. As protein: CASSSQGGNGGYTF.

CDR3 region: CASGGQGVSGNTIYF. The CDR3 DNA reads as TGTGCCAGCGGGGGACAGGGGGTTTCTGGAAACACCATATATTTT. V and J are TRBV14 and TRBJ1-3; 11 nucleotides line up with TRBD1. The CDR3 is 15 amino acids. Germline V CDR1 and CDR2: SGHDN, FVKESK. Unmatched junction bases numbered 4, after V lost 8 bases and J lost 1 base.

A single count supports this clone. The rearrangement joins TRBV5-6 to TRBJ2-2, with 10 bases that match TRBD1. CDR1 is SGHDT and CDR2 is YYEEEE in the germline V gene. After removal of 4 bases from V and 3 bases from J, the junction contained 6 bases not matched to a gene. The CDR3 has 16 amino acids. The CDR3 region is CASSAGTGAYTGELFF. CDR3 DNA sequence: TGTGCCAGCAGCGCCGGGACAGGGGCTTACACCGGGGAGCTGTTTTTT.

The chain is built from TRBV2 and TRBJ1-4; tentative D call: TRBD1 (6 bases). The CDR3 length is 17 residues. The germline V and J ends were trimmed by 2 bases and 4 bases, with 17 bases remaining between them. The V gene's germline CDR1 is SNHLY and CDR2 FYNNEI. The CDR3 coding sequence is TGTGCCAGCAGTGAAAGGGGGGGCGCTGGAAATAATGAAAAACTGTTTTTT. It yields the protein CASSERGGAGNNEKLFF.

V and J are TRBV28 and TRBJ2-7; 8 bases agree with TRBD1. CDR1 is MDHEN, CDR2 SYDVKM, per germline. J was trimmed by 4 bases and V by 6 bases; bases with no gene match: 14. The CDR3 runs to 16 residues. In DNA, the CDR3 is TGTGCCAGCAGACCTAGTACCGGACAGGGTTCATACGAGCAGTACTTC. It yields the protein CASRPSTGQGSYEQYF.

The rearrangement uses TRBV19 and TRBJ2-5, with TRBD2 matching 7 bases. The CDR3 has 15 residues. CDR1 is LNHDA, CDR2 SQIVND, per germline (reference sequence). With 3 bases clipped from V and 5 bases from J, the junction kept 9 bases outside the gene matches. The CDR3 sequence is CASSIGTTLQETQYF. The CDR3 bases are TGTGCCAGTAGTATTGGGACTACCCTTCAGGAGACCCAGTACTTC.

This clone is a singleton in its sample. The gene calls are TRBV19 and TRBJ1-2; D gene uncertain. Trimming pared 3 bases from V and 2 bases from J, leaving 10 bases between. The CDR3 spans 14 residues. CDR1 and CDR2 from the germline V gene are LNHDA and SQIVND (reference sequence). The CDR3 nucleotides are TGTGCCAGTAGTATCTCACACCCGAACTATGGCTACACCTTC. Translating gives CASSISHPNYGYTF.

This clone appeared a single time. V gene TRBV4-1 combines with J gene TRBJ2-5; tentative D call: TRBD2 (6 bases). Germline V gene sequence: CDR1 MGHRA, CDR2 YSYEKL. This CDR3 contains 17 residues. V was trimmed by 0 bases and J by 4 bases, leaving 18 bases between them. This chain's CDR3 is CASSQDRGAGRGETQYF. The CDR3 nucleotides are TGCGCCAGCAGCCAAGATCGAGGGGCGGGGAGAGGAGAGACCCAGTACTTC.

The V and J genes are TRBV9 and TRBJ2-3; 9 bases match TRBD2. The ends lost 3 bases at V and 4 bases at J; junction bases unmatched: 9. The CDR3 loop spans 16 amino acids. CDR1 SGDLS and CDR2 YYNGEE come from the germline V gene. CDR3: CASSGPVAGVADTQYF. For the CDR3, the DNA is TGTGCCAGCAGCGGGCCGGTAGCGGGAGTCGCAGATACGCAGTATTTT. Filled out from reference TRBV9 and TRBJ2-3, the complete variable domain reads DSGVTQTPKHLITATGQRVTLRCSPRSGDLSVYWYQQSLDQGLQFLIQYYNGEERAKGNILERFSAQQFPDLHSELNLSSLELGDSALYFCASSGPVAGVADTQYFGPGTRLTVL.

Only one count was recorded for this clone. This chain links TRBV10-3 with TRBJ2-3; D possibly corresponds to TRBD2 (5 bases). The V gene lost 3 bases and the J gene lost 0 bases, with 7 bases spanning the gap. Germline V gene data show CDR1 as ENHRY and CDR2 as SYGVKD. The CDR3 loop spans 14 amino acids. The CDR3 spells CAISDRTSTDTQYF. Here the CDR3 DNA reads TGTGCCATCAGTGACAGGACTAGCACAGATACGCAGTATTTT.

J is TRBJ1-1 and V is TRBV10-3; no clear D. The length of the CDR3 is 13 residues. CDR1 is ENHRY, CDR2 SYGVKD, per germline. The germline V and J ends were trimmed by 11 bases and 1 base, with 14 bases remaining between them. CDR3 amino acids: CAHQEHENTEAFF. The CDR3 DNA follows: TGTGCCCATCAAGAACATGAGAACACTGAAGCTTTCTTT.

The chain couples TRBV5-1 to TRBJ2-1; 15 nucleotides line up with TRBD2. The germline gives CDR1 SGHRS, CDR2 YFSETQ. The CDR3 runs to 17 residues. J lost 5 bases, V lost 4 bases, and 7 bases had no gene match. The CDR3 sequence: CASSARGLAGGNNEQFF. CDR3 DNA sequence: TGCGCCAGCAGCGCGCGGGGACTAGCGGGAGGAAACAATGAGCAGTTCTTC.

This sequence joins TRBV6-1 and TRBJ2-6; D gene unclear. Looked up from germline, CDR1 is MNHNS and CDR2 is SASEGT. This CDR3 comprises 15 residues. Trimming cost V 2 bases and J 1 base, with 6 bases left between them. The CDR3 loop is CASSEINSGANVLTF. The CDR3 region has the DNA TGTGCCAGCAGTGAAATTAATTCTGGGGCCAACGTCCTGACTTTC.

This sequence joins TRBV2 and TRBJ1-5; D gene uncertain. Germline CDR1 and CDR2: SNHLY and FYNNEI. Trimming left V 6 bases short and J 7 bases short, with 16 bases between. This CDR3 comprises 14 residues. In nucleotides, the CDR3 is TGTGCCAGCAGCGGCATCGTATTCGGGCAGCCCCAGCATTTT. Protein sequence: CASSGIVFGQPQHF.

The J gene is TRBJ2-7, the V gene TRBV27, with D uncertain. The CDR3 length is 9 residues. Germline V gene sequence: CDR1 MNHEY, CDR2 SMNVEV (reference sequence). Trimming stripped 11 bases from V and 6 bases from J, with 8 bases between. Written as DNA, the CDR3 is TGTGCCCCAAGAGGCGAGCAGTACTTC. Residues: CAPRGEQYF.

The chain employs TRBV7-2 and TRBJ1-5; the match to TRBD1 covers 7 bases. The CDR3 totals 14 residues. The V and J ends lost 3 bases and 3 bases, in that order; junction bases with no gene match: 2. CDR1 and CDR2 (germline): SGHTA, FQGNSA. CDR3 loop: CASSFDRANQPQHF. In DNA form, the CDR3 reads TGTGCCAGCAGCTTCGACAGGGCCAATCAGCCCCAGCATTTT.

The chain joins TRBV9 to TRBJ2-1, with TRBD2 matching over 13 bases. V shed 4 bases, J shed 9 bases, and the junction held 10 bases outside the gene matches. Germline loops: CDR1 SGDLS, CDR2 YYNGEE. The CDR3 covers 16 residues. This CDR3 is CASSPGLAGVGGEQFF. CDR3 DNA: TGTGCCAGCAGCCCCGGACTAGCGGGAGTAGGGGGTGAGCAGTTCTTC.

J is TRBJ2-3 and V is TRBV5-1; 7 bases align to TRBD2. Germline V gene lookup returns CDR1 SGHRS and CDR2 YFSETQ. The V segment lost 5 bases and the J segment 3 bases; nucleotides outside the gene matches: 6. The length of the CDR3 is 14 residues. This CDR3 is CASSEGGRTDTQYF. CDR3 DNA sequence: TGCGCCAGCAGTGAGGGAGGGCGGACAGATACGCAGTATTTT.

This clone was observed once. The chain couples TRBV5-1 to TRBJ1-5; the D gene is possibly TRBD1 (6 bases). V was clipped by 2 bases and J by 0 bases, with 15 bases between them. CDR3 length equals 17 residues. The germline gives CDR1 SGHRS, CDR2 YFSETQ. CDR3 loop: CASSLEPQGNSNQPQHF. CDR3 sequence (DNA): TGCGCCAGCAGCTTAGAACCGCAGGGGAATAGCAATCAGCCCCAGCATTTT.